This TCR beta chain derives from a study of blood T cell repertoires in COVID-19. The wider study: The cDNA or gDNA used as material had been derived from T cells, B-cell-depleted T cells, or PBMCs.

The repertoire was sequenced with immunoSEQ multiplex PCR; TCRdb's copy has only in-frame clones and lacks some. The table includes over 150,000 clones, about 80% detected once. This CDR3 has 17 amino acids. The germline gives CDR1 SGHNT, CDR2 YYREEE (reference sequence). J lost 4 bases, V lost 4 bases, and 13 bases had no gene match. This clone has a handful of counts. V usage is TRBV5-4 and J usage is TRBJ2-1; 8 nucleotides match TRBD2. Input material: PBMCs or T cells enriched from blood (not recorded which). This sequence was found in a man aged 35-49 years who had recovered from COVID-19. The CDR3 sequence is CASSERPPGLGYNEQFF. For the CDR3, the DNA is TGTGCCAGCAGCGAGCGACCCCCGGGACTAGGTTACAATGAGCAGTTCTTC.